The entry below gives a single TCR beta chain sequence along with its context. Its cognate antigen is unknown. This record belongs to a study of CXCR3-negative and CXCR3-positive naive CD8 T cells. Study findings and constraints: Most assays were run on fresh PBMCs (CXCR3 expression partially decreased after cryopreservation).

The CDR3 contains 18 residues. CDR1 is LGHNA and CDR2 is YNFKEQ in the germline V gene. The authors prepared UMI-labeled TRB cDNA libraries by 5' RACE. With the 5' RACE reads reprocessed, TCRdb shows one record per CDR3 protein and no DNA. This sample's table reports fewer than 60,000 distinct CDR3 sequences. The chain is built from TRBV4-2 and TRBJ2-1; TCRdb designates TRBD2, a call that cannot be tested without DNA. Source material: memory CD8+ T cells from blood. The sequence came from a human donor in good health. Some clones in this sample may be carry-over from other donors' samples. The CDR3 spells CASSPSNGLARLPNEQFF.